One sample yielded the 10 T cell receptor beta chains listed below, sequenced in a study of post-analysis software for immune sequencing data. Every TCR beta cDNA library bore unique molecular identifiers. Using its own MiXCR run on the PCR reads, TCRdb lists one record per CDR3 protein. The data show more than 450,000 distinct CDR3 sequences, with around 34% seen just once and 4.5% to 7.5% held by the top ten. No antigen has been assigned to these receptors. Findings and limits, study-wide: Comparison of patients with controls showed five TRBV segments more frequent in patients, TRBV5-6, TRBV5-1 and TRBV20-1 among them.

The sequenced sample consisted of blood. These receptors all come from a girl younger than 18 with multiple sclerosis.

This clonotype was detected only a few times. The chain joins TRBV6-5 to TRBJ1-1; a possible D gene is TRBD1 (6 bases). V was pared by 7 bases and J by 0 bases, with 9 bases between. Germline-derived CDR1 and CDR2 are MNHEY and SVGAGI. The CDR3 covers 13 residues. CDR3 protein: CASTRDMNTEAFF. CDR3 in DNA: TGTGCCAGCACCAGGGACATGAACACTGAAGCTTTCTTT.

The chain couples TRBV2 to TRBJ1-5; 10 nucleotides agree with TRBD1. This CDR3 comprises 14 residues. From germline, CDR1 is SNHLY and CDR2 FYNNEI. Losses at the gene ends were 4 bases for V and 6 bases for J; bases not matched to a gene: 3. In DNA, the CDR3 is TGTGCCAGCAGTGGAGGGACAGGGGCTCAGCCCCAGCATTTT. Protein: CASSGGTGAQPQHF.

The V gene is TRBV29-1, the J gene TRBJ2-3, with 10 positions matching TRBD2. The J segment lost 3 bases and the V segment lost 5 bases, leaving 5 bases of the junction unmatched. Per the germline V gene, CDR1 is SQVTM and CDR2 is ANQGSEA. CDR3 length: 14 amino acids. The CDR3, as DNA: TGCAGCGTTCTAGCGGGGGTTTCGACAGATACGCAGTATTTT. It codes for CSVLAGVSTDTQYF.

This clonotype was counted a few times. This sequence joins TRBV7-7 and TRBJ2-1; D is uncertain. The germline V gene has CDR1 SSHAT and CDR2 FNYEAQ (reference sequence). The V and J ends lost 5 bases and 6 bases respectively, with 8 bases between them. This CDR3 contains 12 residues. Here the CDR3 reads CASSPNSNEQFF. Written as DNA, the CDR3 is TGTGCCAGCAGCCCAAACTCCAATGAGCAGTTCTTC. Supplemented by reference TRBV7-7 and TRBJ2-1, the full variable domain reads GAGVSQSPRYKVTKRGQDVTLRCDPISSHATLYWYQQALGQGPEFLTYFNYEAQPDKSGLPSDRFSAERPEGSISTLTIQRTEQRDSAMYRCASSPNSNEQFFGPGTRLTVL.

This clonotype appeared a few times. The chain has TRBV4-1 and TRBJ2-7; perhaps TRBD2 as D (5 bases). Germline values: CDR1 MGHRA, CDR2 YSYEKL. The CDR3 length is 16 residues. V lost 1 base and J lost 1, with 14 bases in between. The CDR3 nucleotides read TGCGCCAGCAGCCAAGGGACGAGAGCGGCTTCCTACGAGCAGTACTTC. Its protein product is CASSQGTRAASYEQYF.

The chain combines TRBV20-1 with TRBJ1-6; D call uncertain. CDR1 DFQATT and CDR2 SNEGSKA come from the germline V gene (reference sequence). The CDR3 is 13 residues long. V was cut by 6 bases and J by 6 bases, with 12 bases left in between. CDR3 coding DNA: TGCAGTGCAAAGGTGGGAGTTAATTCACCCCTCCACTTT. As protein: CSAKVGVNSPLHF.

This clonotype occurred many times. Compared with germline, one end of the junction differs, possibly owing to a read error. This chain links TRBV5-1 with TRBJ2-5; TRBD1 is a possible D gene (5 bases). Germline CDR1 and CDR2: SGHRS and YFSETQ. The CDR3 has 13 residues. The CDR3: CASSLGRQETQYF. The DNA of the CDR3 is TGTGCCAGCAGCTTGGGGCGGCAAGAGACCCAGTACTTC.

To note about this clonotype: The junction departs from germline at one end; a sequencing error may be responsible. The genes are TRBV15 and TRBJ2-4, with D perhaps TRBD1 or TRBD2 (5 bases each). Germline lookup yields CDR1 LNHNV and CDR2 YYDKDF (reference sequence). The CDR3 is made up of 15 amino acids. CDR3 sequence reads: CATRLEGWAKNTQYF. As DNA, the CDR3 is TGTGCCACCAGGCTAGAGGGGTGGGCCAAAAACACTCAGTACTTC.

This clonotype was detected only a few times. Its ends do not fully match the called genes, so a read error is possible. The chain is built from TRBV4-1 and TRBJ1-4; D possibly corresponds to TRBD1 (5 bases). The length of the CDR3 is 15 residues. CDR1 is MGHRA, CDR2 YSYEKL, per germline. CDR3 residues: CTSSQDDGRATELFF. The DNA of the CDR3 is TGCACCAGCAGCCAAGACGACGGCAGGGCGACGGAACTGTTTTTT.

The table lists this clonotype with a few counts. J is TRBJ1-1 and V is TRBV10-1; 7 bases agree with TRBD1. The CDR3 has 13 residues. The germline CDR1 and CDR2 sequences are WNHNN and SYGVQD (reference sequence). Germline trimming cut 6 bases from V and 4 bases from J; bases unmatched to any gene: 5. The CDR3 region is CASSPGQATEAFF. The CDR3 bases are TGCGCCAGCAGCCCCGGACAGGCCACTGAAGCTTTCTTT.